This TCR beta chain is drawn from a study of blood T cell repertoires in COVID-19. This clone was counted once. Sequencing used immunoSEQ multiplex PCR; TCRdb keeps in-frame clones, though not all of them. The sample has more than 150,000 clones, about four fifths seen once. This clonotype was obtained from a woman older than 75 with COVID-19, enrolled during active disease. Sequencing was performed on peripheral blood.

CDR3 amino acids: CASSPMTGYEQYF. In DNA, the CDR3 is TGTGCCAGCAGCCCCATGACAGGCTACGAGCAGTACTTC. This chain joins TRBV11-3 and TRBJ2-7, with a tentative D call TRBD1 (6 bases). V lost 5 bases to trimming and J lost 3 bases, with 11 bases between them. Germline assignment: CDR1 SGHNT and CDR2 YENEEA. This CDR3 region has 13 residues.